The clone carrying this T cell receptor (beta chain) was seen more than once but under ten times. This sample is drawn from a study of T cells in Graves' hyperthyroidism and ophthalmopathy. Template material for amplifying TCR beta CDR3 regions consisted of RNA transcripts. When the TCR CDR3 underwent first-round RT-PCR, the HTBI primer set was used. TCRdb recomputed calls from the multiplex PCR reads with MiXCR, one row per CDR3 protein. The sample lists about 700,000 distinct CDR3 sequences, roughly 46% occurring once. The CDR3 is 15 amino acids. V dropped 6 bases and J dropped 0 bases, with 14 bases sitting between them. Germline V gene lookup returns CDR1 SGHTA and CDR2 FQGNSA.

This chain uses TRBV7-2 with TRBJ1-2; D ambiguous. The sample comprised peripheral blood or thyroid tissue (not recorded which). The TCR was taken from an adult man with Graves' disease, either hyperthyroidism or ophthalmopathy (not recorded which). The CDR3: CASSPSGRANYGYTF. As DNA, the CDR3 is TGTGCCAGCAGTCCCTCCGGTAGAGCTAACTATGGCTACACCTTC.